Listed below are T cell receptor beta chains from one sample, sequenced in a study of blood T cells in healthy people across ages. One entry per CDR3 protein results from TCRdb running MiXCR on the 5' RACE reads. Among some 730,000 distinct CDR3 sequences, 22% were seen once, and the ten largest hold about 22%. The specimen was blood. The receptor set was obtained from a man in his 70s in good health. CDR3s include the opening cysteine and the closing phenylalanine or tryptophan. D genes are given only for firm matches.

>TRBV7-2|NA
CASSSTLGGSTDTQYF
>TRBV6-4|TRBD2
CASSDSRRGSYNEQSF
>TRBV7-6|TRBD2
CASSLLLAGPYNEQFF
>TRBV6-6|NA
CASSYSLEQFF
>TRBV12-3/TRBV12-4|NA
CASSGYSAGELFF
>TRBV24-1|TRBD1
CATSDPGTDLRETQYF
>TRBV12-3/TRBV12-4|NA
CASSEQSNQPQHF
>TRBV28|TRBD1
CASKGFGTGLVEQYF
>TRBV6-2/TRBV6-3|TRBD2
CASSYKVLAGTYEQYF
>TRBV20-1|NA
CSATGTNYGYTF
>TRBV5-6|TRBD1
CASSFMTGYSNQPQHF
>TRBV28|NA
CASSFVSAIQETQYF
>TRBV25-1|NA
CASSGGGLSSGANVLTF
>TRBV5-1|NA
CASSARRARSSYNELFF
>TRBV12-3/TRBV12-4|NA
CARSSLRGSTDTQYF
>TRBV7-2|TRBD2
CASSLGLAGFPGATDTQYF
>TRBV10-1|NA
CASSESLGTENREYF
>TRBV28|TRBD1
CASSFHRGPISPQHF
>TRBV7-9|NA
CASGRKGNTEAFF
>TRBV7-2|NA
CASSLGRGGFLMDTEAFF
>TRBV28|TRBD1
CASSLQEGGINTIYF
>TRBV5-1|NA
CASSFSGRLLNTEAFF
>TRBV5-1|NA
CASSFAGLKQETQYF
>TRBV3-1|TRBD1
CASSPNPTGSGYTF
>TRBV7-2|NA
CASSLNYYGYTF
>TRBV7-2|NA
CASSFGGSLYNEQFF
>TRBV6-6|NA
CASKDTGANTEAFF
>TRBV29-1|TRBD1
CSVYRTGGNTEAFF
>TRBV6-1|NA
CASSLDRGANEKLFF
>TRBV6-1|NA
CASKDSYEQYF
>TRBV11-2|TRBD2
CASGLGSGGADTQYF
>TRBV18|TRBD2
CGSSPKSMERGGVSDTQYF
>TRBV10-3|NA
CAISEFDSNQPQHF
>TRBV3-1|NA
CASSQDIVQGKTQYF
>TRBV4-2|TRBD2
CASSQGTSGANTGELFF
>TRBV4-2|TRBD2
CASSQDVRGGEETQYF
>TRBV3-1|NA
CASSRSSNRPGVNIQYF
>TRBV20-1|NA
CSARDPGHVPYEQYF
>TRBV28|TRBD2
CASSIGGARTGELFF
>TRBV7-9|TRBD1
CASSRSRDRETQYF
>TRBV11-2|NA
CASSLWRQETQYF
>TRBV13|TRBD1
CASSLAWTGEYQETQYF
>TRBV7-2|TRBD1
CASRPTGLETQYF
>TRBV7-9|NA
CASSAQAVVELFF
>TRBV20-1|NA
CSGGENYGYTF
>TRBV18|NA
CASSRDFRGSPLHF
>TRBV5-1|NA
CASSLEQYTEAFF
>TRBV28|NA
CASSFGVSGQDEQFF
>TRBV6-1|NA
CASRVQETQYF
>TRBV7-6|NA
CASSLLGLLNNEQFF
>TRBV15|NA
CATSRDRGQPQHF